This TCR beta chain was observed in a study of human T cells and chemical hapten exposure. The CDR3 is made up of 14 amino acids. Looked up from germline, CDR1 is MNHEY and CDR2 is SMNVEV (reference sequence). Trimming left V 6 bases short and J 0 bases short, with 8 bases between. Individual cDNA molecules each carried unique molecular identifiers attached by the library. TCRdb reprocessed the RACE reads via MiXCR and lists one record per CDR3 protein. The profile shows approximately 50,000 distinct CDR3 sequences, 9.6% of them singletons. Time point meaning: pre-sensitization, week 0. Described treatment: therapeutic diphenylcyclopropenone sensitization with weekly scalp DPC. Total RNA came from unfractionated whole blood. Each donor was an alopecia patient between 18 and 70 years of age who qualified for DPC.

The chain couples TRBV27 to TRBJ1-4; unclear D gene. This specimen was whole blood, taken in connection with sensitization to the hapten diphenylcyclopropenone (DPC). This receptor was identified in a woman aged 25 to 39 with alopecia areata. Some clones in this sample may be carry-over from other donors' samples. The CDR3 DNA reads TGTGCCAGCAGCGACGATGCAACTAATGAAAAACTGTTTTTT. As protein: CASSDDATNEKLFF. Looking up the rest from reference TRBV27 and TRBJ1-4 gives the full variable domain: EAQVTQNPRYLITVTGKKLTVTCSQNMNHEYMSWYRQDPGLGLRQIYYSMNVEVTDKGDVPEGYKVSRKEKRNFPLILESPSPNQTSLYFCASSDDATNEKLFFGSGTQLSVL.